This TCR beta chain comes out of a study of shared clonotypes between healthy human individuals. Looking at the study overall: CD4 naive and CD4 memory each took three plates per donor, while CD8 naive took two and CD8 memory one.

Data came from immunoSEQ multiplex PCR; TCRdb stores just in-frame clones and leaves some out. The table records 630,000 or so clones, 95% to 98% of them present only once. The CDR3 length is 14 residues. The V segment lost 3 bases and the J segment 1 base; nucleotides outside the gene matches: 4. The germline V gene has CDR1 SGHRS and CDR2 YFSETQ. Study-level results: Exclusively blood specimens were collected; tissue repertoires likely differ. Generally, naive subsets (rather than memory subsets) showed larger estimated richness.

Terminally differentiated effector memory CD45RA+ cells were left out of the naive CD8 fraction, which was CD45RO-negative and positively selected for CCR7. Remarks on this clone: The antigen remains unidentified.

The source material was naive CD8+ T cells sorted from blood. The sequence derives from a man aged 30 to 39 in good health. The chain couples TRBV5-1 to TRBJ2-7; TRBD1 aligns across 7 bases. CDR3 amino acids: CASSYSRGSYEQYF. The CDR3 region has the DNA TGCGCCAGCAGCTACTCCAGGGGGTCCTACGAGCAGTACTTC.